This T cell receptor beta chain was documented in a study of blood T cell repertoires in COVID-19. Overall study context: The United States, Italy and Spain provided the acute and convalescent COVID-19 samples. The cDNA or gDNA used as material had been derived from T cells, B-cell-depleted T cells, or PBMCs.

The CDR3 loop spans 16 amino acids. Germline V lookup: CDR1 SNHLY, CDR2 FYNNEI. Trimming shortened V by 5 bases and J by 2 bases, and 16 bases separated the two germline ends. The authors' processing: From reference gene primer amplification, estimates of nucleated cell counts were derived. Libraries were prepared by immunoSEQ multiplex PCR; TCRdb keeps only in-frame clonotypes and omits some of them. For V, J and clone size, that table is used; D and trimming come from the DNA. Of about 440,000 clones listed, around 89% were seen once; the top ten hold approximately 4.3%. The receptor's source is a young woman with acute or convalescent COVID-19. The sample comprised peripheral blood. This chain joins TRBV2 and TRBJ1-5; D ambiguous. The CDR3 DNA sequence: TGTGCCAGCAGTAGTCAAGGTCTGGAGGGCAATCAGCCCCAGCATTTT. Translated, it gives CASSSQGLEGNQPQHF. Using reference TRBV2 and TRBJ1-5 for the parts outside the CDR3, the full variable domain is EPEVTQTPSHQVTQMGQEVILRCVPISNHLYFYWYRQILGQKVEFLVSFYNNEISEKSEIFDDQFSVERPDGSNFTLKIRSTKLEDSAMYFCASSSQGLEGNQPQHFGDGTRLSIL.